Listed here are 21 T cell receptor beta chains from one sample, sequenced in a study of T cell responses to AZD1222 COVID-19 vaccine. Repertoires were generated with immunoSEQ multiplex PCR, while TCRdb's copy carries only in-frame clones and drops some. The table shows roughly 190,000 clones, with about nine tenths occurring only once. The sample was peripheral blood, taken 28 days after the second AZD1222 dose. The receptor set was obtained from an adult who received the AZD1222 COVID-19 vaccine.

The genes are TRBV6-1 and TRBJ1-5; 7 nucleotides align to TRBD1. The CDR3 has 16 amino acids. Trimming at V came to 2 bases and at J to 3 bases, leaving 7 bases not matched to a gene. Germline CDR1 is MNHNS and CDR2 is SASEGT. CDR3 in DNA: TGTGCCAGCAGTGAACAACCCGGGACAGTCAATCAGCCCCAGCATTTT. Protein product: CASSEQPGTVNQPQHF.

The J gene is TRBJ2-7, the V gene TRBV9, with 7 bases matching TRBD2. The junction had 5 bases not matched to a gene; V was cut back by 2 bases and J by 0 bases. CDR1 SGDLS and CDR2 YYNGEE come from the germline V gene. This CDR3 has 15 residues. CDR3 nucleotide sequence: TGTGCCAGCAGCGTTCGGGCGGGGGTCTCCTACGAGCAGTACTTC. Translated: CASSVRAGVSYEQYF.

The gene calls are TRBV6-5 and TRBJ2-7; 10 nucleotides agree with TRBD2. The J segment lost 5 bases and the V segment lost 0 bases, leaving 7 bases of the junction unmatched. Germline assignment: CDR1 MNHEY and CDR2 SVGAGI. There are 16 residues in the CDR3. The CDR3 is CASSYSKLAGIDEQYF. The DNA of the CDR3 is TGTGCCAGCAGTTACTCGAAACTAGCGGGAATCGACGAGCAGTACTTC.

The CDR3 reads CASSLAGTVGNTIYF. CDR3 sequence (DNA): TGTGCCAGCAGCTTAGCCGGGACAGTTGGAAACACCATATATTTT. This sequence joins TRBV7-9 and TRBJ1-3; 7 nucleotides agree with TRBD1. Unmatched junction bases numbered 2, after V lost 0 bases and J lost 3 bases. The CDR3 is made up of 15 amino acids. Per germline, CDR1 SEHNR and CDR2 FQNEAQ (reference sequence). The full variable domain, with the rest looked up from reference TRBV7-9 and TRBJ1-3, is DTGVSQNPRHKITKRGQNVTFRCDPISEHNRLYWYRQTLGQGPEFLTYFQNEAQLEKSRLLSDRFSAERPKGSFSTLEIQRTEQGDSAMYLCASSLAGTVGNTIYFGEGSWLTVV.

The chain carries TRBV7-9 and TRBJ1-2; a weak D match, TRBD1 (6 bases). The CDR3 runs to 14 residues. Trimming took off 2 bases at V and 4 bases at J, with 11 bases between the two ends. From germline, CDR1 is SEHNR and CDR2 FQNEAQ (reference sequence). The CDR3 sequence: CASSLSGQFYGYTF. The CDR3 DNA sequence: TGTGCCAGCAGCTTATCCGGACAGTTCTATGGCTACACCTTC.

This chain connects TRBV6-1 to TRBJ2-3; D gene uncertain. The germline V gene encodes CDR1 MNHNS and CDR2 SASEGT. Trimming took off 2 bases at V and 4 bases at J, with 7 bases between the two ends. The CDR3 runs to 13 residues. As DNA, the CDR3 is TGTGCCAGCAGTGAATTCGTCCCAGATACGCAGTATTTT. Translating gives CASSEFVPDTQYF.

The chain uses TRBV4-2 and TRBJ2-2, with D possibly TRBD2 on 5 matching bases. Between the trimmed V and J ends, which lost 4 bases and 4 bases, there was a span of 16 bases. The CDR3 is 16 residues long. In germline, CDR1 is LGHNA, CDR2 YNFKEQ. The CDR3 DNA reads TGTGCCAGCAGCCCCGAGGGCCTTCGAGGCACCGGGGAGCTGTTTTTT. Its protein product is CASSPEGLRGTGELFF.

This clone was seen only a few times. The chain joins TRBV9 to TRBJ1-6, with D perhaps TRBD1 (6 bases). Per the germline V gene, CDR1 is SGDLS and CDR2 is YYNGEE. The CDR3 has 14 residues. Trimming left V 4 bases short and J 5 bases short, with 10 bases between. The CDR3 DNA is TGTGCCAGCAGCCCGCGACAGGATAATTCACCCCTCCACTTT. Its protein is CASSPRQDNSPLHF.

The chain combines TRBV30 with TRBJ2-5; D remains ambiguous. The CDR3 has 13 residues. Germline V gene sequence: CDR1 GTSNPN, CDR2 SVGIG (reference sequence). V lost 0 bases and J lost 5, with 10 bases in between. CDR3 in DNA: TGTGCCTGGAGTGTAGTGTTAGGGGAGACCCAGTACTTC. Translation gives CAWSVVLGETQYF.

V gene TRBV7-3 combines with J gene TRBJ2-1; the match to TRBD1 covers 9 bases. V was clipped by 2 bases and J by 6 bases; unmatched bases: 8. Germline assignment: CDR1 SGHTA and CDR2 FQGTGA. This CDR3 region has 16 residues. The CDR3 region has the DNA TGTGCCAGCAGCTTAGACGGGACAGGGTCCCTCAATGAGCAGTTCTTC. This gives the protein CASSLDGTGSLNEQFF.

The V gene is TRBV3-1 (or the pseudogene TRBV3-2), the J gene TRBJ1-2, with unresolved D. V lost 6 bases to trimming and J lost 7 bases, with 6 bases between them. Germline V lookup: CDR1 LGHDT, CDR2 YNNKEL (reference sequence). The CDR3 spans 10 residues. The CDR3 here is CASSNGGYTF. CDR3 bases: TGTGCCAGCAGTAACGGTGGCTACACCTTC.

The chain combines TRBV2 with TRBJ1-2; 12 nucleotides agree with TRBD1. V dropped 7 bases and J dropped 6; count of bases not matched to a gene: 9. Germline V lookup: CDR1 SNHLY, CDR2 FYNNEI. This CDR3 contains 15 residues. CDR3 nucleotide sequence: TGTGCCAGCAAAAGGGACAGGGGGCGCGAGAATGGCTACACCTTC. It translates to CASKRDRGRENGYTF.

The chain employs TRBV19 and TRBJ1-2, with TRBD1 matching over 9 bases. The CDR3 contains 15 residues. J was trimmed by 4 bases and V by 6 bases; bases with no gene match: 9. CDR1 is LNHDA and CDR2 is SQIVND in the germline V gene (reference sequence). DNA for the CDR3: TGTGCCAGTAGCGACGACAGGGGGGGCAGCTATGGCTACACCTTC. This encodes CASSDDRGGSYGYTF.

The chain uses TRBV4-3 and TRBJ1-5; tentatively, D is TRBD1 (5 bases). V was clipped by 0 bases and J by 2 bases, with 14 bases between them. The CDR3 consists of 17 residues. CDR1 LGHNA and CDR2 YSLEER come from the germline V gene. The CDR3 loop is CASSQDAGGWGNQPQHF. The CDR3 DNA follows: TGCGCCAGCAGCCAAGATGCGGGGGGTTGGGGCAATCAGCCCCAGCATTTT.

This chain uses TRBV3-1 (or the pseudogene TRBV3-2) with TRBJ1-6, with D tentatively TRBD1 (5 bases). Trimming cost V 4 bases and J 5 bases, with 9 bases left between them. The germline CDR1 and CDR2 sequences are LGHDT and YNNKEL (reference sequence). This CDR3 is built from 14 residues. The CDR3 protein is CASSPTVNNSPLHF. CDR3 nucleotides: TGTGCCAGCAGCCCGACAGTAAATAATTCACCCCTCCACTTT.

This chain links TRBV6-2 or TRBV6-3 with TRBJ1-5, with D unresolved. CDR1 and CDR2 from the germline V gene are MNHEY and SVGEGT. The CDR3 loop spans 15 amino acids. The germline V and J ends were trimmed by 2 bases and 4 bases, with 12 bases remaining between them. The CDR3: CASSYKTFGNQPQHF. For the CDR3, the DNA is TGTGCCAGCAGTTACAAGACCTTCGGGAATCAGCCCCAGCATTTT.

The V and J genes are TRBV9 and TRBJ2-3, with D hard to call. The germline gives CDR1 SGDLS, CDR2 YYNGEE. Trimming removed 2 bases from V and 5 bases from J, with 6 bases in between. The CDR3 covers 12 residues. This chain's CDR3 is CASSVPGDTQYF. CDR3 DNA sequence: TGTGCCAGCAGCGTCCCGGGAGATACGCAGTATTTT.

The chain recombines TRBV29-1 with TRBJ2-3, with TRBD2 identical over 13 bases. The germline V gene encodes CDR1 SQVTM and CDR2 ANQGSEA. With 1 base clipped from V and 2 bases from J, the junction kept 15 bases outside the gene matches. The CDR3 contains 20 residues. CDR3 DNA: TGCAGCGTTGAAGTAGTTGGCGGACTAGCGGGGGTCCGAGACACAGATACGCAGTATTTT. Translation gives CSVEVVGGLAGVRDTDTQYF.

This chain links TRBV5-6 with TRBJ1-5, with D hard to call. V shed 4 bases and J shed 2 bases, with 13 bases lying between them. The CDR3 covers 15 residues. Germline V gene sequence: CDR1 SGHDT, CDR2 YYEEEE. CDR3 sequence: CASSLGPPGNQPQHF. The CDR3 nucleotides are TGTGCCAGCAGCCTGGGCCCTCCGGGCAATCAGCCCCAGCATTTT.

This clone has just one count. The chain recombines TRBV28 with TRBJ2-2; 10 bases agree with TRBD2. Per the germline V gene, CDR1 is MDHEN and CDR2 is SYDVKM. V gave up 5 bases and J gave up 2 bases; unmatched junction bases: 8. CDR3 length equals 17 residues. The CDR3 protein is CASSPGLAGVNTGELFF. Here the CDR3 DNA reads TGTGCCAGCAGTCCGGGGCTAGCGGGAGTTAACACCGGGGAGCTGTTTTTT.

This clone has a single count. The rearrangement joins TRBV18 to TRBJ1-1; the D gene is possibly TRBD1 (6 bases). Trimming took 4 bases from V and 0 from J, leaving 15 bases between them. The germline V gene has CDR1 KGHSH and CDR2 LQKENI. CDR3 length: 16 residues. The CDR3 sequence is CASSLRSAGVNTEAFF. In DNA form, the CDR3 reads TGTGCCAGCTCACTCCGATCGGCAGGGGTGAACACTGAAGCTTTCTTT. Full variable domain (outside the CDR3, taken from reference TRBV18 and TRBJ1-1): NAGVMQNPRHLVRRRGQEARLRCSPMKGHSHVYWYRQLPEEGLKFMVYLQKENIIDESGMPKERFSAEFPKEGPSILRIQQVVRGDSAAYFCASSLRSAGVNTEAFFGQGTRLTVV.